This T cell receptor (beta chain) was captured in a study of CD4 T cells in relation to SARS-CoV-2 and coronaviruses. On the study more broadly: Controls used an HIV-1 Nef peptide pool or no peptide.

Before the COVID-19 pandemic, during about 2010-2018, CD4+ T cells were taken from unexposed donors. CD4+ T cells were isolated from the cells after 10 days of culture. Unexposed-donor CD4+ T cells were probed with SARS-CoV-2 S/N and four cold-coronavirus spikes, cells permitting. There are 15 residues in the CDR3. Per germline, CDR1 SNHLY and CDR2 FYNNEI. V was clipped by 4 bases and J by 0 bases, with 10 bases between them. Sequencing used immunoSEQ multiplex PCR; TCRdb keeps in-frame clones, though not all of them. The table has roughly 30,000 clones, about three quarters seen once. Of note for this clone: Its target is unknown.

General observations from the study: Crossreactivity was assessed only for spike protein, not other viral proteins.

The V gene is TRBV2, the J gene TRBJ1-5, with D maybe TRBD1 (5 bases). This clonotype was obtained from a human donor in good health. Sample: CD4+ T cells from PBMCs, cultured in vitro. The CDR3 nucleotides read TGTGCCAGCAGTGGGGGCAGTAATAGCAATCAGCCCCAGCATTTT. Encoded protein: CASSGGSNSNQPQHF.